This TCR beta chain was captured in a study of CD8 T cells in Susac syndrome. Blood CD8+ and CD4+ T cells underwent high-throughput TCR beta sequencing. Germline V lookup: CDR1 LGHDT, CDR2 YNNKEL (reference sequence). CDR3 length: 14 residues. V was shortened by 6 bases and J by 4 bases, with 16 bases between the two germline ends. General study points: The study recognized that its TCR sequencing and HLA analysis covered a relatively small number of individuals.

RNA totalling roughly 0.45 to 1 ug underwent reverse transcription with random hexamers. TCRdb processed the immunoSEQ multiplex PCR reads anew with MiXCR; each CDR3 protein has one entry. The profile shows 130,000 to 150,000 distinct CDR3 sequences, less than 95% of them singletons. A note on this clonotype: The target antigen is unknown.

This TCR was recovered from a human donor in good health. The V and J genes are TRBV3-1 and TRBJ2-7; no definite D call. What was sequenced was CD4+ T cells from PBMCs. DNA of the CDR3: TGTGCCAGCAGTCCTGGTCTCGGCGAATACGAGCAGTACTTC. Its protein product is CASSPGLGEYEQYF.